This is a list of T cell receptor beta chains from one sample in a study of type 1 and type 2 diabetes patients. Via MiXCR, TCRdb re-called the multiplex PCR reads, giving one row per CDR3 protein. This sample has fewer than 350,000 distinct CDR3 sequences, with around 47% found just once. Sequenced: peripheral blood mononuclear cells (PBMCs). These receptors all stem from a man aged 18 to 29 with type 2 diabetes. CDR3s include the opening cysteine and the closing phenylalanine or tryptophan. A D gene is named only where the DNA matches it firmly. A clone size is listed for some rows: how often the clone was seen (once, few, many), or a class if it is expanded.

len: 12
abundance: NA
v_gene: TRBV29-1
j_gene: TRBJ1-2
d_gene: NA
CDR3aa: CSVGASSYGYTF
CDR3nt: TGCAGCGTTGGGGCGTCCAGCTATGGCTACACCTTC

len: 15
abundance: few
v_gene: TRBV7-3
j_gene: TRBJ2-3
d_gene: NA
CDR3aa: CASSLSGGNTDTQYF
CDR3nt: TGTGCCAGCAGCTTAAGTGGCGGGAACACAGATACGCAGTATTTT

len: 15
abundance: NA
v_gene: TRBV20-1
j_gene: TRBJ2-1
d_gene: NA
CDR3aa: CSARRRESSYNEHFF
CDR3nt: TGCAGTGCTAGGAGGCGGGAAAGCTCCTACAATGAGCATTTCTTC

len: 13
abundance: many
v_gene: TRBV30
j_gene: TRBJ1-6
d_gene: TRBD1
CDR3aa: CAHNTGATSPLHF
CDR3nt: TGTGCCCATAATACAGGGGCCACTTCACCCCTCCACTTT

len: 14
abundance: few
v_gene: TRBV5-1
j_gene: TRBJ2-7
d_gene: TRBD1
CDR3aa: CASSAGTELYEQYF
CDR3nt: TGCGCCAGCAGCGCCGGGACAGAACTCTACGAGCAGTACTTC

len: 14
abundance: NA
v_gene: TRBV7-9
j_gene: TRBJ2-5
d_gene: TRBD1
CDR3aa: CASTHRTGKETQYF
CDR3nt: TGTGCCAGCACCCACAGGACAGGGAAAGAGACCCAGTACTTC

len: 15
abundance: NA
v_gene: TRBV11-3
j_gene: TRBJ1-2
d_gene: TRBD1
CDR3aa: CASSARDRPGYGYTF
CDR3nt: TGTGCCAGCAGCGCTCGGGACAGACCTGGGTATGGCTACACCTTC

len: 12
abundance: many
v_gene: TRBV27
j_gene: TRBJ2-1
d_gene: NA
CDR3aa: CASSFGPYEQFF
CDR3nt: TGTGCCAGCAGTTTTGGGCCCTATGAGCAGTTCTTC

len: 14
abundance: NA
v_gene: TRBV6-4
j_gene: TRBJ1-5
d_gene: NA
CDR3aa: CASRSTTGCQPQHF
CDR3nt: TGTGCCAGCAGGTCAACCACGGGTTGCCAGCCCCAGCATTTT

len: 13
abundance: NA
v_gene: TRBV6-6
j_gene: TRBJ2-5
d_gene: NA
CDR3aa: CASSNALGETQYF
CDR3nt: TGTGCCAGCAGCAACGCCCTAGGAGAGACCCAGTACTTC

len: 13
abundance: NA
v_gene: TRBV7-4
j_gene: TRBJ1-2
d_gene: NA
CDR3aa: CASSLTGSHGYTF
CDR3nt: TGTGCCAGCAGCTTAACAGGGTCCCATGGCTACACCTTC

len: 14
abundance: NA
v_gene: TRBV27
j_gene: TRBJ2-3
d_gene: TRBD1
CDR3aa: CASSFGTGTDTQYF
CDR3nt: TGTGCCAGCAGTTTCGGGACAGGTACAGATACGCAGTATTTT

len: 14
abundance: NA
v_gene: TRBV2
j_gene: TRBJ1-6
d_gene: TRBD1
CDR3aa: CASSPDRANSPLHF
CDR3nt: TGTGCCAGCAGTCCGGACAGGGCAAATTCACCCCTCCACTTT

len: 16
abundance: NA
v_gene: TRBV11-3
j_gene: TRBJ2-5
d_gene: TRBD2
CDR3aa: CASSEGSSGRGETQYF
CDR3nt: TGTGCCAGCAGTGAAGGATCTAGCGGGAGGGGGGAGACCCAGTACTTC

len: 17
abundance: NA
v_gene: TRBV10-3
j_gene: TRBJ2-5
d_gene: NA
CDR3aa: CASSQRGTWTTAETQYF
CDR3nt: TGTGCCAGCAGTCAGAGGGGGACGTGGACCACGGCGGAGACCCAGTACTTC

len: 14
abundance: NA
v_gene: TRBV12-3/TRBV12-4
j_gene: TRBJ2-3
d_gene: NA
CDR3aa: CASAGIPAADTQYF
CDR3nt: TGTGCCAGCGCGGGGATCCCGGCCGCAGATACGCAGTATTTT

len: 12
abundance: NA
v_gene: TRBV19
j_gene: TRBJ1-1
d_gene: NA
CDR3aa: CASSIERGGAFF
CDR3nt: TGTGCCAGTAGTATCGAGAGGGGGGGAGCTTTCTTT

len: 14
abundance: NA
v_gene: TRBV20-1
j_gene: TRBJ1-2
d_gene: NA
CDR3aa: CSASFLALGSGYTF
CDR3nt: TGCAGTGCTAGTTTTCTGGCCCTCGGGTCTGGCTACACCTTC